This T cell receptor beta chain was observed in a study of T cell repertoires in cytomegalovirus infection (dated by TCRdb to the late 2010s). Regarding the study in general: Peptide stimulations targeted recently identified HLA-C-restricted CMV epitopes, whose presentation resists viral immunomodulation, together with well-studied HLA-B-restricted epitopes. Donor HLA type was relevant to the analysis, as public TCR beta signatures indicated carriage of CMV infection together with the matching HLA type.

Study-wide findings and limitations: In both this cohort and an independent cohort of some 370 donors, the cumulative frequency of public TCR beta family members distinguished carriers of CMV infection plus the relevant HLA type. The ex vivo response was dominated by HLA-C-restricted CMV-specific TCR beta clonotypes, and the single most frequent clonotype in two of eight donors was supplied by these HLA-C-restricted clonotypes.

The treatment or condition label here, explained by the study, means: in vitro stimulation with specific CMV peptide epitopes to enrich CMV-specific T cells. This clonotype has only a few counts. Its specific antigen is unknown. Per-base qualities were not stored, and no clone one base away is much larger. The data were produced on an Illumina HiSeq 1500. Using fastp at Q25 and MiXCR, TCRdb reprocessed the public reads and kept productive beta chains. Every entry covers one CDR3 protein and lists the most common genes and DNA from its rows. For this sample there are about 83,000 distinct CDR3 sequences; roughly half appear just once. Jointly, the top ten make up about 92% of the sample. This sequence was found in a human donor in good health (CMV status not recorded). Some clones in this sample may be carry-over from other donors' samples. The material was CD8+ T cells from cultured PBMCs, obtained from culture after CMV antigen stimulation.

The CDR3 protein: CSAHRLGREASYEQYF. The nucleotides are TGCAGTGCTCACCGGCTTGGGAGGGAGGCTTCCTACGAGCAGTACTTC. Rearrangement joined TRBV20-1 to TRBJ2-7, with 7 central nucleotides matching TRBD2. The CDR3 sequence holds 16 residues, the cysteine and phenylalanine included. CDR3 DNA is the only sequence kept; it has 48 bases, read in frame from the first base. The V end gives up 5 bases and the J end 1 base, leaving 14 bases in the junction not matched to a gene. CDR1 and CDR2 (DFQATT, SNEGSKA) derive from the germline V gene (reference sequence).